A single sample is the source of the 27 T cell receptor beta chains below, sequenced in a study of response to subunit inactivated influenza vaccine. TCRdb called the RT-PCR reads again in MiXCR, with one record for every CDR3 protein. This sample has about 500,000 distinct CDR3 sequences, with 10% to 15% found just once. Source: PBMCs from blood, taken about 6 weeks after vaccination. All receptors derive from a man aged 50 to 60 who received an inactivated influenza vaccine.

There are a few counts of this clonotype. The gene calls are TRBV15 and TRBJ2-1; a weak D match, TRBD2 (6 bases). Trimming took 0 bases from V and 0 from J, leaving 9 bases between them. Germline CDR1 and CDR2: LNHNV and YYDKDF (reference sequence). This CDR3 has 16 amino acids. This chain's CDR3 is CATSREAGSSYNEQFF. CDR3 bases: TGTGCCACCAGCAGAGAGGCGGGGAGCTCCTACAATGAGCAGTTCTTC.

This clonotype came up a few times. The V and J genes are TRBV20-1 and TRBJ2-3, with 9 bases that match TRBD1. Germline V CDR1 and CDR2: DFQATT, SNEGSKA (reference sequence). The CDR3 has 13 residues. The ends lost 7 bases at V and 2 bases at J; junction bases unmatched: 4. The DNA of the CDR3 is TGCAGTGGGGGACAGGGCACCACAGATACGCAGTATTTT. Amino acids: CSGGQGTTDTQYF.

This chain uses TRBV7-2 with TRBJ2-5; D may match TRBD1 or TRBD2 (5 bases each). There are 13 residues in the CDR3. Trimming removed 7 bases at V and 5 bases at J, with 14 bases between. The germline V gene encodes CDR1 SGHTA and CDR2 FQGNSA. In DNA form, the CDR3 reads TGTGCCAGCAACCGGGGCGAGGCGGAGACCCAGTACTTC. It specifies CASNRGEAETQYF.

A few counts support this clonotype. The chain recombines TRBV5-1 with TRBJ1-1; weak D call: TRBD1 (5 bases). From germline, CDR1 is SGHRS and CDR2 YFSETQ. CDR3 length: 15 residues. V was pared by 1 base and J by 6 bases, with 16 bases between. The CDR3 is CASSLLSGQYAEAFF. The CDR3 nucleotides read TGCGCCAGCAGCTTGTTATCAGGGCAGTATGCTGAAGCTTTCTTT.

Many counts were recorded for this clonotype. The chain uses TRBV20-1 and TRBJ2-1; D is uncertain. The CDR3 extends over 13 amino acids. Trimming shortened V by 2 bases and J by 8 bases, and 13 bases separated the two germline ends. Germline V gives CDR1 DFQATT, CDR2 SNEGSKA (reference sequence). CDR3 sequence reads: CSARRRGTDEQFF. As DNA, the CDR3 is TGCAGTGCTAGACGGAGAGGTACAGATGAGCAGTTCTTC.

The rearrangement uses TRBV29-1 and TRBJ2-7, with D perhaps matching TRBD1 (7 bases). V lost 1 base and J 4 bases, leaving 14 bases between the germline ends. The CDR3 length is 14 residues. Germline CDR1 and CDR2: SQVTM and ANQGSEA. The CDR3, as DNA: TGCAGCGTTGAAGCGGCGGGACAGTCGTACGAGCAGTACTTC. Protein product: CSVEAAGQSYEQYF.

This clonotype was counted only a few times. The V gene is TRBV12-3 or TRBV12-4, the J gene TRBJ1-5; no clear D. V shed 1 base and J shed 0 bases, with 7 bases lying between them. This CDR3 region has 15 residues. The CDR3 loop is CASSLGSFSNQPQHF. CDR3 nucleotide sequence: TGTGCCAGCAGTTTAGGCAGTTTTAGCAATCAGCCCCAGCATTTT.

This clonotype was recorded a few times. V and J are TRBV6-5 and TRBJ2-7, with D maybe TRBD1 (6 bases). The V gene lost 10 bases and the J gene lost 2 bases, with 12 bases spanning the gap. Germline CDR1 MNHEY, CDR2 SVGAGI. This CDR3 has 12 amino acids. CDR3: CATHRAPYEQYF. The CDR3 bases are TGTGCCACTCACAGGGCCCCCTACGAGCAGTACTTC.

The V and J genes are TRBV12-3 or TRBV12-4 and TRBJ2-2, with D uncertain. The CDR3 has 12 amino acids. Trimming pared 5 bases from V and 5 bases from J, leaving 6 bases between. The CDR3 bases are TGTGCCAGCAGTAGGATTACCGGGGAGCTGTTTTTT. This codes for CASSRITGELFF.

The chain employs TRBV6-1 and TRBJ2-3; 9 bases fit TRBD2. Germline loops: CDR1 MNHNS, CDR2 SASEGT. The CDR3 loop spans 15 amino acids. J was trimmed by 2 bases and V by 6 bases; bases with no gene match: 6. The CDR3 DNA follows: TGTGCCAGCAGACGAGCGGGGGGCTCCACAGATACGCAGTATTTT. Its translation: CASRRAGGSTDTQYF.

The chain recombines TRBV6-1 with TRBJ2-5, with 10 bases fitting TRBD2. J was trimmed by 1 base and V by 8 bases; bases with no gene match: 10. Germline CDR1 MNHNS, CDR2 SASEGT. CDR3 length: 16 amino acids. CDR3 loop: CASGLADLLFQETQYF. As DNA, the CDR3 is TGTGCCAGCGGACTAGCGGACCTCTTATTCCAAGAGACCCAGTACTTC.

V gene TRBV7-8 combines with J gene TRBJ1-2; no firm D call. The CDR3 spans 14 residues. The germline V gene has CDR1 SGHVS and CDR2 FQNEAQ. Trimming cost V 1 base and J 5 bases, with 11 bases left between them. CDR3 nucleotides: TGTGCCAGCAGCTTAGGCAGGTTTGAATATGGCTACACCTTC. It specifies CASSLGRFEYGYTF.

In its sample, this clonotype was seen a few times. The V and J genes are TRBV4-1 and TRBJ2-3; unclear D gene. Germline assignment: CDR1 MGHRA and CDR2 YSYEKL. The V end was cut by 1 base, the J end by 2 bases, with 7 bases between. This CDR3 is built from 14 residues. The DNA of the CDR3 is TGCGCCAGCAGCCAAGGTGCCCTCACAGATACGCAGTATTTT. It specifies CASSQGALTDTQYF.

This clonotype has just a few counts. The rearrangement links TRBV12-3 or TRBV12-4 to TRBJ2-1; D not certain. V lost 3 bases to trimming and J lost 5 bases, with 8 bases between them. CDR3 size: 13 residues. The CDR3 nucleotides are TGTGCCAGCAGTTTTGTCCTCCACAATGAGCAGTTCTTC. Its protein product is CASSFVLHNEQFF.

This clonotype was counted a few times. V and J are TRBV10-3 and TRBJ1-5; unclear D gene. V was clipped by 4 bases and J by 8 bases, with 12 bases between them. The germline V gene has CDR1 ENHRY and CDR2 SYGVKD. CDR3 size: 13 residues. CDR3: CAISGGKGEPQHF. CDR3 nucleotide sequence: TGTGCCATCAGTGGGGGTAAGGGTGAGCCCCAGCATTTT.

This chain joins TRBV20-1 and TRBJ2-7; no reliable D call. CDR1 DFQATT and CDR2 SNEGSKA come from the germline V gene (reference sequence). This CDR3 comprises 16 residues. Trimming removed 1 base at V and 0 bases at J, with 16 bases between. The CDR3 loop reads CSARGVDTRSSYEQYF. The CDR3 bases are TGCAGTGCTAGAGGGGTGGATACGCGGAGCTCCTACGAGCAGTACTTC.

In this sample, this clonotype turned up a few times. The J gene is TRBJ2-1, the V gene TRBV5-1; TRBD2 matches at 10 bases. This CDR3 contains 14 residues. Per germline, CDR1 SGHRS and CDR2 YFSETQ. V dropped 6 bases and J dropped 7; count of bases not matched to a gene: 7. CDR3 in amino acids: CASNSGRNSNEQFF. CDR3 coding DNA: TGCGCCAGCAATAGCGGGAGGAACTCAAATGAGCAGTTCTTC.

This clonotype showed up many times. This chain uses TRBV29-1 with TRBJ2-1, with D perhaps matching TRBD1 (6 bases). CDR1 SQVTM and CDR2 ANQGSEA come from the germline V gene. This CDR3 region has 15 residues. V lost 7 bases and J 7 bases, leaving 23 bases between the germline ends. The CDR3 here is CSARRSGVTHNEQFF. The CDR3 nucleotides read TGCAGCGCCCGAAGATCAGGGGTCACTCATAATGAGCAGTTCTTC.

This clonotype occurred a few times. This sequence joins TRBV11-2 and TRBJ2-7; 9 bases match TRBD1. CDR3 length: 14 amino acids. With 8 bases clipped from V and 1 base from J, the junction kept 6 bases outside the gene matches. Looked up from germline, CDR1 is SGHAT and CDR2 is FQNNGV. This CDR3 reads CASHSGTGSYEQYF. The CDR3 DNA follows: TGTGCCAGCCATTCGGGGACAGGGTCCTACGAGCAGTACTTC.

In this sample, this clonotype turned up a few times. The CDR3 DNA is TGCAGTGCTAGAGAAAACGGACAACGCCTCTCCTACAATGAGCAGTTCTTC. Translation gives CSARENGQRLSYNEQFF. The gene calls are TRBV20-1 and TRBJ2-1, with D possibly matching TRBD1 (5 bases). The CDR3 sequence is 17 residues long. Germline values: CDR1 DFQATT, CDR2 SNEGSKA (reference sequence). V was trimmed by 0 bases and J by 0 bases, leaving 15 bases between them.

This chain connects TRBV20-1 to TRBJ1-2; TRBD1 might be the D (6 bases). Germline V lookup: CDR1 DFQATT, CDR2 SNEGSKA (reference sequence). This CDR3 has 17 residues. The V and J ends lost 0 bases and 4 bases respectively, with 21 bases between them. In nucleotides, the CDR3 is TGCAGTGCTAGAGATCCGACCGAAGCGCAGGGGCTCTATGGCTACACCTTC. Protein product: CSARDPTEAQGLYGYTF.

This clonotype was recorded a few times. The gene calls are TRBV11-2 and TRBJ2-2; D not resolved. Trimming pared 2 bases from V and 1 base from J, leaving 8 bases between. The CDR3 extends over 15 amino acids. Germline CDR1 reads SGHAT; CDR2 reads FQNNGV. In DNA, the CDR3 is TGTGCCAGCAGCTTAAGTGCCTGGAACACCGGGGAGCTGTTTTTT. Translating it yields CASSLSAWNTGELFF.

This clonotype turned up a few times. This chain links TRBV11-2 with TRBJ2-7; a weak D match, TRBD2 (5 bases). V gave up 1 base and J gave up 6 bases, with 10 bases separating them. Germline V gene lookup returns CDR1 SGHAT and CDR2 FQNNGV. The CDR3 has 13 residues. CDR3 in DNA: TGTGCCAGCAGCTTAGCGGGTAGCGTCGAGCAGTACTTC. Protein product: CASSLAGSVEQYF.

The chain employs TRBV11-2 and TRBJ2-1, with 9 bases aligning to TRBD2. Unmatched junction bases numbered 5, after V lost 1 base and J lost 7 bases. Germline V CDR1 and CDR2: SGHAT, FQNNGV. The CDR3 contains 15 residues. The CDR3 bases are TGTGCCAGCAGCTTAGCGGGACTAGCATTAAATGAGCAGTTCTTC. It specifies CASSLAGLALNEQFF.

The CDR3 is CASSLIFGRTYNEQFF. In DNA form, the CDR3 reads TGTGCCAGCAGCTTAATATTCGGCCGTACCTACAATGAGCAGTTCTTC. The chain is built from TRBV7-2 and TRBJ2-1; unclear D gene. Germline CDR1 and CDR2: SGHTA and FQGNSA. V was clipped by 2 bases and J by 2 bases, with 13 bases between them. This CDR3 is built from 16 residues.

This clonotype was detected only a few times. The V gene is TRBV7-3, the J gene TRBJ2-1; D unclear. V dropped 5 bases and J dropped 4 bases, with 12 bases sitting between them. CDR3 length: 14 residues. CDR1 is SGHTA, CDR2 FQGTGA, per germline. The CDR3 reads CASSRSGPYNEQFF. The CDR3 DNA reads as TGTGCCAGCAGCCGCTCGGGCCCATACAATGAGCAGTTCTTC.

This clonotype was seen only a few times. J is TRBJ2-7 and V is TRBV12-3 or TRBV12-4; TRBD2 agrees at 13 bases. The CDR3 has 15 residues. V trimming: 3 bases; J trimming: 7 bases; junction bases outside the gene matches: 6. This CDR3 is CASSLTGLAGREQYF. CDR3 nucleotide sequence: TGTGCCAGCAGTTTGACGGGACTAGCGGGACGGGAGCAGTACTTC.